These 14 T cell receptor beta chains originate from one sample sequenced in a study of control samples from healthy donors and cancer patients. This table comes from immunoSEQ multiplex PCR, and its TCRdb copy is limited to in-frame clones, with some not included. In the table there are some 79,000 clones, more than 85% of which are singletons. Sequencing was performed on PBMCs. The receptors originated from a woman in her forties with lung cancer.

The chain uses TRBV6-1 and TRBJ1-5; D uncertain. CDR3 length: 12 amino acids. Germline loops: CDR1 MNHNS, CDR2 SASEGT. Trimming cost V 1 base and J 9 bases, with 7 bases left between them. The CDR3: CASSEGLGPQHF. CDR3 in DNA: TGTGCCAGCAGTGAAGGGTTGGGGCCCCAGCATTTT.

The rearrangement joins TRBV11-2 to TRBJ2-4, with D hard to call. The V gene's germline CDR1 is SGHAT and CDR2 FQNNGV. Between the trimmed V and J ends, which lost 6 bases and 6 bases, there was a span of 21 bases. The CDR3 is made up of 16 amino acids. The chain's CDR3 is CASSRTLGPRRNIQYF. The CDR3 DNA reads TGTGCCAGCAGTAGAACCTTAGGGCCGAGAAGAAACATTCAGTACTTC.

The chain employs TRBV4-1 and TRBJ2-7; 11 bases are a match to TRBD2. Germline V gene data show CDR1 as MGHRA and CDR2 as YSYEKL. The CDR3 is 16 residues long. Trimming cost V 2 bases and J 4 bases; bases outside gene matches: 7. This chain's CDR3 is CASSQTTSGGKYEQYF. Written as DNA, the CDR3 is TGCGCCAGCAGCCAAACAACTAGCGGGGGTAAATACGAGCAGTACTTC.

The chain recombines TRBV6-4 with TRBJ2-1; D is possibly TRBD1 (5 bases). Trimming shortened V by 2 bases and J by 5 bases, and 10 bases separated the two germline ends. This CDR3 has 14 amino acids. Germline V CDR1 and CDR2: MRHNA, SNTAGT. The CDR3 spells CASSDKGRNNEQFF. For the CDR3, the DNA is TGTGCCAGCAGTGACAAGGGGCGCAACAATGAGCAGTTCTTC.

This chain connects TRBV7-2 to TRBJ1-1, with D possibly TRBD1 on 6 matching bases. CDR3 size: 16 residues. V shed 4 bases and J shed 0 bases, with 15 bases lying between them. Looked up from germline, CDR1 is SGHTA and CDR2 is FQGNSA. CDR3 amino acids: CASSSRQEYLNTEAFF. Here the CDR3 DNA reads TGTGCCAGCAGCTCGCGACAGGAGTATTTGAACACTGAAGCTTTCTTT.

This clone was picked up one time. The rearrangement uses TRBV25-1 and TRBJ1-3; maybe TRBD1 (6 bases). CDR1 is MGHDK and CDR2 is SYGVNS in the germline V gene. The V and J ends lost 5 bases and 0 bases respectively, with 20 bases between them. This CDR3 contains 18 residues. The CDR3 here is CASSLAGGPPSSGNTIYF. The CDR3 nucleotides are TGTGCCAGCAGTCTGGCGGGGGGGCCACCGAGCTCTGGAAACACCATATATTTT. Together with reference TRBV25-1 and TRBJ1-3, the CDR3 gives the full variable domain: EADIYQTPRYLVIGTGKKITLECSQTMGHDKMYWYQQDPGMELHLIHYSYGVNSTEKGDLSSESTVSRIRTEHFPLTLESARPSHTSQYLCASSLAGGPPSSGNTIYFGEGSWLTVV.

This clone has only a few counts. The genes are TRBV6-5 and TRBJ2-5, with 10 positions matching TRBD1. Germline CDR1 is MNHEY and CDR2 is SVGAGI. The CDR3 consists of 14 residues. Unmatched junction bases numbered 2, after V lost 4 bases and J lost 3 bases. The CDR3 loop reads CASSSGTGEETQYF. The CDR3 coding sequence is TGTGCCAGCAGTTCCGGGACAGGGGAAGAGACCCAGTACTTC.

The V gene is TRBV4-1, the J gene TRBJ2-2; D perhaps matches TRBD1 (5 bases). Germline V gene data show CDR1 as MGHRA and CDR2 as YSYEKL. V was pared by 4 bases and J by 1 base, with 16 bases between. The length of the CDR3 is 17 residues. The CDR3 reads CASSPRRNRLNTGELFF. The DNA of the CDR3 is TGCGCCAGCAGCCCGCGAAGGAACAGGTTGAACACCGGGGAGCTGTTTTTT.

The V and J genes are TRBV2 and TRBJ2-1; D remains unclear. V was shortened by 6 bases and J by 0 bases, with 12 bases between the two germline ends. CDR3 length equals 15 residues. Germline CDR1 is SNHLY and CDR2 is FYNNEI. The CDR3 sequence: CASSASWSSYNEQFF. The CDR3 coding sequence is TGTGCCAGCAGCGCCTCCTGGAGCTCCTACAATGAGCAGTTCTTC.

This CDR3 is CASSQVYIADGSDTQYF. DNA of the CDR3: TGTGCCAGCAGCCAAGTTTACATCGCCGATGGATCAGATACGCAGTATTTT. The chain uses TRBV3-1 (or the pseudogene TRBV3-2) and TRBJ2-3; D remains unclear. The CDR3 sequence is 17 residues long. Between the trimmed V and J ends, which lost 1 base and 4 bases, there was a span of 18 bases. Looked up from germline, CDR1 is LGHDT and CDR2 is YNNKEL (reference sequence).

The V and J genes are TRBV3-1 (or the pseudogene TRBV3-2) and TRBJ2-7, with TRBD2 matching over 9 bases. The CDR3 loop spans 14 amino acids. Germline V gives CDR1 LGHDT, CDR2 YNNKEL (reference sequence). V dropped 10 bases and J dropped 0; count of bases not matched to a gene: 7. CDR3 DNA: TGTGCCACCTCGGCGGGGGGGACCTCCTACGAGCAGTACTTC. Amino acid sequence: CATSAGGTSYEQYF.

The rearrangement joins TRBV11-2 to TRBJ1-4; the D gene is possibly TRBD1 (5 bases). V was trimmed by 5 bases and J by 3 bases, leaving 10 bases between them. Germline values: CDR1 SGHAT, CDR2 FQNNGV. CDR3 length: 14 residues. The CDR3 reads CASSPRQSNEKLFF. The CDR3 coding sequence is TGTGCCAGCAGCCCCCGACAGTCTAATGAAAAACTGTTTTTT.

This chain links TRBV19 with TRBJ1-5, with D maybe TRBD1 (5 bases). The germline V gene encodes CDR1 LNHDA and CDR2 SQIVND (reference sequence). This CDR3 has 15 residues. The V end lost 0 bases, the J end lost 1 base, and 7 bases lay between the germline ends. CDR3: CASSIDPGSNQPQHF. The CDR3, as DNA: TGTGCCAGTAGTATAGATCCAGGGAGCAATCAGCCCCAGCATTTT. The whole variable domain, remainder taken from reference TRBV19 and TRBJ1-5, is DGGITQSPKYLFRKEGQNVTLSCEQNLNHDAMYWYRQDPGQGLRLIYYSQIVNDFQKGDIAEGYSVSREKKESFPLTVTSAQKNPTAFYLCASSIDPGSNQPQHFGDGTRLSIL.

This rearrangement joins TRBV3-1 (or the pseudogene TRBV3-2) to TRBJ1-3; D gene ambiguous. The CDR3 extends over 15 amino acids. Trimming stripped 0 bases from V and 1 base from J, with 7 bases between. Per the germline V gene, CDR1 is LGHDT and CDR2 is YNNKEL (reference sequence). For the CDR3, the DNA is TGTGCCAGCAGCCAAGATACAATTTCTGGAAACACCATATATTTT. Translation: CASSQDTISGNTIYF.